The rows below give T cell receptor beta chains drawn from one sample of a study of beta chain features in type 1 diabetes. Produced via immunoSEQ multiplex PCR; TCRdb's table is partial and in-frame only. The sample lists around 300,000 clones, around 15% occurring once. Sequenced sample: central memory CD4+ T cells from blood. The receptors were gathered from a young man in good health. Both conserved end residues are part of each CDR3. Fields, in order: D gene, clone size, V gene, J gene, CDR3 protein, CDR3 DNA. The D gene is left open where the match is weak. Size tells how often a clone was seen (once, few, many) or the class of an expanded clone, and some rows leave it out.

>TRBD1|few|TRBV11-3|TRBJ1-1
CASSAYRGGAFF
TGTGCCAGCAGCGCCTACAGGGGAGGGGCTTTCTTT
>TRBD1|.|TRBV7-2|TRBJ2-1
CASSPGQISYNEQFF
TGTGCCAGCAGCCCGGGACAGATTTCCTACAATGAGCAGTTCTTC
>TRBD2|.|TRBV4-2|TRBJ2-4
CASSPEAGLAGGNIQYF
TGTGCCAGCAGCCCGGAGGCGGGACTAGCGGGAGGTAACATTCAGTACTTC
>.|few|TRBV6-5|TRBJ2-1
CASSAGSSYNEQFF
TGTGCCAGCAGTGCGGGGAGCTCCTACAATGAGCAGTTCTTC
>.|.|TRBV30|TRBJ1-4
CAWTTGTVNEKLFF
TGTGCCTGGACTACGGGGACTGTGAATGAAAAACTGTTTTTT
>TRBD1|.|TRBV29-1|TRBJ1-1
CSSGGQGGAMNTEAFF
TGCAGCTCCGGGGGACAGGGGGGAGCCATGAACACTGAAGCTTTCTTT
>TRBD1|.|TRBV5-1|TRBJ1-2
CASSLGGGQRYGYTF
TGCGCCAGCAGCTTGGGCGGGGGACAGAGATATGGCTACACCTTC
>.|few|TRBV27|TRBJ1-1
CATLSVTGWHTEAFF
TGTGCCACCCTATCCGTAACAGGGTGGCACACTGAAGCTTTCTTT
>.|few|TRBV11-2|TRBJ2-1
CASSLPVKNEQFF
TGTGCCAGCAGCTTACCCGTCAAGAATGAGCAGTTCTTC
>.|.|TRBV5-5|TRBJ1-1
CASSLGRNTEAFF
TGTGCCAGCAGCTTGGGGAGGAACACTGAAGCTTTCTTT
>.|few|TRBV25-1|TRBJ1-5
CASSDPTGTSGNQPQHF
TGTGCCAGCAGTGATCCCACCGGGACAAGCGGCAATCAGCCCCAGCATTTT
>TRBD1|many|TRBV6-6|TRBJ2-5
CASSLDRVGTQETQYF
TGTGCCAGCAGTTTGGACAGGGTTGGAACACAAGAGACCCAGTACTTC
>.|many|TRBV7-9|TRBJ1-1
CASSLSTGRTEAFF
TGTGCCAGCAGCTTAAGTACAGGGAGGACTGAAGCTTTCTTT
>TRBD1|.|TRBV10-3|TRBJ2-5
CASSETRQGPQYF
TGTGCCAGCAGTGAGACAAGACAGGGGCCCCAGTACTTC
>.|few|TRBV30|TRBJ2-1
CAWAEGPYNEQFF
TGTGCCTGGGCCGAGGGCCCCTACAATGAGCAGTTCTTC
>.|few|TRBV5-6|TRBJ1-2
CASSQTRAGYGYTF
TGTGCCAGCAGCCAAACCCGGGCCGGCTATGGCTACACCTTC
>TRBD2|few|TRBV5-4|TRBJ2-3
CASSQVAGGGTDTQYF
TGCGCCAGCAGCCAGGTGGCGGGAGGGGGCACAGATACGCAGTATTTT
>TRBD2|few|TRBV5-3|TRBJ2-5
CASSPRTSGETQYF
TGTGCCAGCAGCCCCCGGACTAGCGGGGAGACCCAGTACTTC
>.|.|TRBV11-2|TRBJ1-2
CASSLESQGSLTGYTF
TGTGCCAGCAGCTTAGAATCTCAGGGGAGTTTAACCGGCTACACCTTC
>TRBD1|few|TRBV4-3|TRBJ2-5
CASSRGQGGETQYF
TGCGCCAGCAGCCGCGGACAGGGTGGGGAGACCCAGTACTTC
>.|.|TRBV19|TRBJ2-2
CASSFSRLNTGELFF
TGTGCCAGTAGTTTCTCCAGACTGAACACCGGGGAGCTGTTTTTT
>.|.|TRBV18|TRBJ2-3
CASSPGMEADTQYF
TGTGCCAGCTCACCAGGGATGGAGGCAGATACGCAGTATTTT
>TRBD1|.|TRBV19|TRBJ1-6
CASSTDRGVSPLHF
TGTGCCAGTAGTACGGACAGGGGGGTTTCACCCCTCCACTTT
>.|few|TRBV9|TRBJ1-2
CASSVMGAGYTF
TGTGCCAGCAGCGTCATGGGTGCTGGCTACACCTTC